This TCR beta chain was captured in a study of T cell repertoires in cytomegalovirus infection. TCRdb reanalysed the reads using MiXCR and keeps one entry per CDR3 protein. The repertoire holds approximately 770,000 distinct CDR3 sequences, with roughly 28% as singletons. Losses at the gene ends were 1 base for V and 2 bases for J; bases not matched to a gene: 2. This CDR3 spans 14 amino acids. CDR1 and CDR2 from the germline V gene are MGHRA and YSYEKL. This clonotype showed up just a few times. Antigen specificity is unknown. The receptor's source is a human donor in good health (CMV status not recorded). Some clones in this sample may be carry-over from other donors' samples. The sample consisted of cultured CD8+ T cells from PBMCs, taken from culture after CMV antigen stimulation. The V gene is TRBV4-1, the J gene TRBJ2-7; the match to TRBD1 covers 7 bases. The CDR3 sequence: CASSQVTGAYEQYF. The CDR3 DNA reads TGCGCCAGCAGCCAAGTCACAGGGGCCTACGAGCAGTACTTC.